The 11 T cell receptor beta chains reported below all come from one sample, sequenced in a study of OX40 agonist ivuxolimab in advanced cancers. Method: immunoSEQ multiplex PCR; TCRdb's copy keeps in-frame clones and lacks some. The table lists 100,000 or so clones, around 85% of them singletons. The source was CD4+ or CD8+ T cells sorted from blood, collected in a trial of the OX40 agonist ivuxolimab. The receptors shown here come from an adult with an advanced solid tumor such as melanoma, head and neck, liver or kidney cancer.

The gene calls are TRBV7-2 and TRBJ2-6; D is uncertain. The CDR3 length is 14 residues. The ends were cut back, 4 bases at V and 0 bases at J, with 4 bases in the middle. Germline CDR1 and CDR2: SGHTA and FQGNSA. The CDR3 reads CASSSYSGANVLTF. CDR3 nucleotides: TGTGCCAGCAGCTCCTACTCTGGGGCCAACGTCCTGACTTTC.

The chain joins TRBV9 to TRBJ2-2; D not resolved. The CDR3 is made up of 13 amino acids. The V end lost 4 bases, the J end lost 6 bases, and 10 bases lay between the germline ends. Germline V gives CDR1 SGDLS, CDR2 YYNGEE. The CDR3 spells CASSLGLSGELFF. The CDR3 bases are TGTGCCAGCAGCCTGGGCTTGTCCGGGGAGCTGTTTTTT.

CDR3 in DNA: TGTGCCAGTAGTAATTTTAGATTCCTGAAGGGAAACACCATATATTTT. Protein product: CASSNFRFLKGNTIYF. V and J are TRBV19 and TRBJ1-3; D is unclear. There are 16 residues in the CDR3. Trimming removed 4 bases from V and 4 bases from J, with 17 bases in between. The germline V gene encodes CDR1 LNHDA and CDR2 SQIVND (reference sequence).

V gene TRBV19 combines with J gene TRBJ2-5; D tentatively reads TRBD1 or TRBD2 (5 bases each). Germline CDR1 LNHDA, CDR2 SQIVND (reference sequence). V dropped 1 base and J dropped 5 bases, with 11 bases sitting between them. The CDR3 extends over 14 amino acids. As DNA, the CDR3 is TGTGCCAGTAGTATAGGAGGGACCCCGGAGACCCAGTACTTC. This codes for CASSIGGTPETQYF.

The rearrangement uses TRBV5-1 and TRBJ2-1; 8 nucleotides match TRBD1. The CDR3 is made up of 13 amino acids. The trim removed 3 bases at V and 8 bases at J, leaving 4 bases unmatched. The germline V gene has CDR1 SGHRS and CDR2 YFSETQ. Here the CDR3 DNA reads TGCGCCAGCAGCTCGGACAGGGCGGATGAGCAGTTCTTC. Protein sequence: CASSSDRADEQFF. Full variable domain (outside the CDR3, taken from reference TRBV5-1 and TRBJ2-1): KAGVTQTPRYLIKTRGQQVTLSCSPISGHRSVSWYQQTPGQGLQFLFEYFSETQRNKGNFPGRFSGRQFSNSRSEMNVSTLELGDSALYLCASSSDRADEQFFGPGTRLTVL.

V is TRBV30 and J is TRBJ1-1; no reliable D call. Trimming removed 4 bases at V and 7 bases at J, with 16 bases between. Germline lookup yields CDR1 GTSNPN and CDR2 SVGIG (reference sequence). The CDR3 contains 13 residues. CDR3 DNA: TGTGCCTGGAAGATTTCGGTTTCCAGTGAAGCTTTCTTT. Protein: CAWKISVSSEAFF.

The gene calls are TRBV2 and TRBJ2-3; D tentatively reads TRBD1 or TRBD2 (6 bases each). The CDR3 runs to 13 residues. Germline V CDR1 and CDR2: SNHLY, FYNNEI. Trimming removed 11 bases from V and 6 bases from J, with 18 bases in between. The CDR3 DNA is TGTGCCGGAAGCCCCGGGGGCTGGGATACGCAGTATTTT. It codes for CAGSPGGWDTQYF. The full variable domain, rest sourced from reference TRBV2 and TRBJ2-3, is EPEVTQTPSHQVTQMGQEVILRCVPISNHLYFYWYRQILGQKVEFLVSFYNNEISEKSEIFDDQFSVERPDGSNFTLKIRSTKLEDSAMYFCAGSPGGWDTQYFGPGTRLTVL.

The chain has TRBV7-2 and TRBJ1-4; TRBD1 is a possible D gene (5 bases). Germline values: CDR1 SGHTA, CDR2 FQGNSA. V was clipped by 1 base and J by 4 bases, with 10 bases between them. The CDR3 extends over 15 amino acids. The CDR3 region is CASSLGSGGNEKLFF. The CDR3 nucleotides are TGTGCCAGCAGCTTAGGGTCTGGGGGTAATGAAAAACTGTTTTTT.

This rearrangement joins TRBV6-1 to TRBJ1-4; TRBD1 matches 7 bases. CDR3 length equals 15 residues. The germline gives CDR1 MNHNS, CDR2 SASEGT. Losses at the gene ends were 4 bases for V and 7 bases for J; bases not matched to a gene: 9. This CDR3 reads CASSAAGTAGEKLFF. Here the CDR3 DNA reads TGTGCCAGCAGTGCTGCCGGGACAGCTGGTGAAAAACTGTTTTTT.

The sample holds a few counts of this clone. The rearrangement links TRBV5-1 to TRBJ2-5; 7 bases line up with TRBD2. From germline, CDR1 is SGHRS and CDR2 YFSETQ. This CDR3 spans 14 amino acids. V trimming: 7 bases; J trimming: 5 bases; junction bases outside the gene matches: 11. This CDR3 reads CASSFPGGRETQYF. Here the CDR3 DNA reads TGCGCCAGCTCCTTCCCGGGAGGCCGGGAGACCCAGTACTTC.

V usage is TRBV19 and J usage is TRBJ1-2; D is perhaps TRBD1 (5 bases). This CDR3 comprises 14 residues. Trimming took 5 bases from V and 8 from J, leaving 18 bases between them. Germline lookup yields CDR1 LNHDA and CDR2 SQIVND (reference sequence). In nucleotides, the CDR3 is TGTGCCAGTAGTGAACGGGGCCTTCTATGGGGCTACACCTTC. This translates into CASSERGLLWGYTF. Supplemented by reference TRBV19 and TRBJ1-2, the full variable domain reads DGGITQSPKYLFRKEGQNVTLSCEQNLNHDAMYWYRQDPGQGLRLIYYSQIVNDFQKGDIAEGYSVSREKKESFPLTVTSAQKNPTAFYLCASSERGLLWGYTFGSGTRLTVV.